The clone carrying this T cell receptor beta chain came up a few times. Its antigen remains unknown. The data originate from a study of T cell repertoires in cytomegalovirus infection. Study-level results: Across the ex vivo response, the dominant clonotypes were HLA-C-restricted CMV-specific TCR beta clonotypes.

TCRdb independently ran MiXCR on the reads; one entry per CDR3 protein. Of roughly 600,000 distinct CDR3 sequences listed, 20% to 25% are singletons. Germline assignment: CDR1 SGHTA and CDR2 FQGNSA. The ends were cut back, 3 bases at V and 1 base at J, with 12 bases in the middle. CDR3 length: 16 residues. This sequence joins TRBV7-2 and TRBJ2-2; TRBD1 is a possible D gene (5 bases). Sequencing input: CD8+ T cells from PBMCs. This clonotype was obtained from a human donor in good health (CMV status not recorded). Some clones in this sample may be carry-over from other donors' samples. CDR3 coding DNA: TGTGCCAGCAGCTTTCCCGACAGCAAGAACACCGGGGAGCTGTTTTTT. The encoded protein is CASSFPDSKNTGELFF.